This is a list of T cell receptor beta chains from one sample in a study of Ad26.COV2.S vaccination and SARS-CoV-2 variants. Sequencing was performed with immunoSEQ multiplex PCR; in TCRdb, only in-frame clones are kept and a portion is missing. Altogether just over 350,000 clones are present, 92% being singletons, with the ten largest covering under 4%. The sample here was peripheral blood, taken after recovery from COVID-19. Every receptor here comes from a human donor who had recovered from COVID-19. CDR3s include the opening cysteine and the closing phenylalanine or tryptophan. Each record gives: D gene, J gene, clone size, V gene, CDR3 protein, CDR3 DNA. A D gene is named only where the DNA matches it firmly. Part of the rows lack a size; the others show once, few, many or a class for expanded clones.

d_gene: -
j_gene: TRBJ2-7
abundance: -
v_gene: TRBV6-2/TRBV6-3
CDR3aa: CASSYSTTYEQYF
CDR3nt: TGTGCCAGCAGTTACTCAACAACCTACGAGCAGTACTTC

d_gene: -
j_gene: TRBJ2-5
abundance: -
v_gene: TRBV4-1
CDR3aa: CASSQDPGALGTQYF
CDR3nt: TGCGCCAGCAGCCAAGACCCGGGGGCCCTAGGGACCCAGTACTTC

d_gene: -
j_gene: TRBJ2-5
abundance: -
v_gene: TRBV19
CDR3aa: CASSTAGYQETQYF
CDR3nt: TGTGCCAGTAGTACCGCGGGGTACCAAGAGACCCAGTACTTC

d_gene: -
j_gene: TRBJ2-7
abundance: -
v_gene: TRBV25-1
CDR3aa: CASTPRDTPYEQYF
CDR3nt: TGTGCCAGTACCCCCAGGGACACCCCCTACGAGCAGTACTTC

d_gene: TRBD2
j_gene: TRBJ2-1
abundance: -
v_gene: TRBV19
CDR3aa: CASSGGLAGTTRYNEQFF
CDR3nt: TGTGCCAGTAGTGGCGGACTAGCGGGGACGACCCGTTACAATGAGCAGTTCTTC

d_gene: TRBD1
j_gene: TRBJ1-3
abundance: -
v_gene: TRBV3-1/TRBV3-2
CDR3aa: CASSQDPGQFSGNTIYF
CDR3nt: TGTGCCAGCAGCCAAGATCCGGGACAGTTCTCTGGAAACACCATATATTTT

d_gene: -
j_gene: TRBJ1-2
abundance: -
v_gene: TRBV9
CDR3aa: CASRGPEGGYTF
CDR3nt: TGTGCCAGCAGGGGTCCTGAGGGTGGCTACACCTTC

d_gene: -
j_gene: TRBJ1-2
abundance: -
v_gene: TRBV12-3/TRBV12-4
CDR3aa: CASGGGGYGYTF
CDR3nt: TGTGCCAGCGGGGGGGGCGGCTATGGCTACACCTTC

d_gene: -
j_gene: TRBJ2-7
abundance: -
v_gene: TRBV15
CDR3aa: CATSRDGFAGAGEQYF
CDR3nt: TGTGCCACCAGCAGAGATGGGTTCGCGGGGGCTGGCGAGCAGTACTTC

d_gene: -
j_gene: TRBJ2-6
abundance: -
v_gene: TRBV5-1
CDR3aa: CASSLSGPSGANVLTF
CDR3nt: TGCGCCAGCAGCTTATCAGGGCCCTCTGGGGCCAACGTCCTGACTTTC

d_gene: -
j_gene: TRBJ1-1
abundance: once
v_gene: TRBV5-6
CDR3aa: CASSKSAGPSFTEAFF
CDR3nt: TGTGCCAGCAGCAAGAGTGCGGGACCCAGCTTCACTGAAGCTTTCTTT

d_gene: TRBD1
j_gene: TRBJ1-4
abundance: -
v_gene: TRBV27
CDR3aa: CASSLNRGFTEKLFF
CDR3nt: TGTGCCAGCAGTTTAAACAGGGGTTTTACGGAAAAACTGTTTTTT

d_gene: TRBD1
j_gene: TRBJ1-1
abundance: -
v_gene: TRBV2
CDR3aa: CASSAHRGRVNTEAFF
CDR3nt: TGTGCCAGCAGTGCCCACAGGGGTCGGGTGAACACTGAAGCTTTCTTT

d_gene: -
j_gene: TRBJ1-2
abundance: -
v_gene: TRBV6-5
CDR3aa: CASSYSWSEGNYGYTF
CDR3nt: TGTGCCAGCAGTTACTCGTGGTCGGAGGGGAACTATGGCTACACCTTC

d_gene: TRBD1
j_gene: TRBJ2-4
abundance: -
v_gene: TRBV7-2
CDR3aa: CASSSTLQGASSKNIQYF
CDR3nt: TGTGCCAGCAGCTCAACCTTACAGGGGGCATCATCCAAAAACATTCAGTACTTC

d_gene: -
j_gene: TRBJ2-5
abundance: -
v_gene: TRBV2
CDR3aa: CAGGPYAGVETQYF
CDR3nt: TGTGCCGGGGGGCCATACGCAGGGGTGGAGACCCAGTACTTC

d_gene: -
j_gene: TRBJ1-2
abundance: -
v_gene: TRBV7-9
CDR3aa: CASSPDKDYGYTF
CDR3nt: TGTGCCAGCAGCCCGGACAAGGACTATGGCTACACCTTC

d_gene: -
j_gene: TRBJ1-3
abundance: -
v_gene: TRBV9
CDR3aa: CASSEGHRSRNTIYF
CDR3nt: TGTGCCAGCAGCGAGGGACATCGCTCTAGAAACACCATATATTTT

d_gene: -
j_gene: TRBJ2-1
abundance: once
v_gene: TRBV5-1
CDR3aa: CASSSYLFHEQFF
CDR3nt: TGCGCCAGCAGCTCCTATTTATTCCATGAGCAGTTCTTC

d_gene: -
j_gene: TRBJ2-3
abundance: -
v_gene: TRBV6-2/TRBV6-3
CDR3aa: CASSYPPGGGFDTQYF
CDR3nt: TGTGCCAGCAGTTACCCGCCAGGGGGAGGGTTTGATACGCAGTATTTT

d_gene: -
j_gene: TRBJ1-3
abundance: -
v_gene: TRBV7-3
CDR3aa: CAGPPGFNTIYF
CDR3nt: TGTGCCGGCCCCCCAGGGTTCAACACCATATATTTT

d_gene: -
j_gene: TRBJ1-4
abundance: -
v_gene: TRBV29-1
CDR3aa: CSVVGQANEKLFF
CDR3nt: TGCAGCGTTGTCGGGCAGGCTAATGAAAAACTGTTTTTT

d_gene: -
j_gene: TRBJ2-2
abundance: -
v_gene: TRBV7-3
CDR3aa: CASSFDYTGELFF
CDR3nt: TGTGCCAGCAGCTTCGATTACACCGGGGAGCTGTTTTTT

d_gene: -
j_gene: TRBJ2-7
abundance: -
v_gene: TRBV3-1/TRBV3-2
CDR3aa: CASSHTDGPYEQYF
CDR3nt: TGTGCCAGCAGCCATACGGACGGACCATACGAGCAGTACTTC

d_gene: -
j_gene: TRBJ1-3
abundance: few
v_gene: TRBV3-1/TRBV3-2
CDR3aa: CASSQEGTSGNTIYF
CDR3nt: TGTGCCAGCAGCCAAGAGGGGACCTCTGGAAACACCATATATTTT

d_gene: -
j_gene: TRBJ2-1
abundance: -
v_gene: TRBV5-1
CDR3aa: CASSTGGPDNEQFF
CDR3nt: TGCGCCAGCAGTACGGGGGGCCCGGACAATGAGCAGTTCTTC

d_gene: -
j_gene: TRBJ1-5
abundance: -
v_gene: TRBV5-1
CDR3aa: CASSFGVGGLGNQPQHF
CDR3nt: TGCGCCAGCAGCTTTGGGGTTGGGGGACTAGGAAATCAGCCCCAGCATTTT

d_gene: -
j_gene: TRBJ1-4
abundance: -
v_gene: TRBV5-1
CDR3aa: CASSLDPGSTNEKLFF
CDR3nt: TGCGCCAGCAGCTTGGATCCAGGGAGTACTAATGAAAAACTGTTTTTT

d_gene: -
j_gene: TRBJ2-1
abundance: -
v_gene: TRBV6-2/TRBV6-3
CDR3aa: CASSYSDRNEQFF
CDR3nt: TGTGCCAGCAGTTACTCCGATCGGAATGAGCAGTTCTTC

d_gene: TRBD1
j_gene: TRBJ1-1
abundance: -
v_gene: TRBV4-3
CDR3aa: CASSPNRGRGTEAFF
CDR3nt: TGCGCCAGCAGCCCAAACAGGGGGCGCGGTACTGAAGCTTTCTTT

d_gene: -
j_gene: TRBJ1-2
abundance: -
v_gene: TRBV2
CDR3aa: CASSEVGAGYGYTF
CDR3nt: TGTGCCAGCAGTGAGGTCGGGGCAGGGTATGGCTACACCTTC

d_gene: -
j_gene: TRBJ2-3
abundance: -
v_gene: TRBV6-5
CDR3aa: CASSPLASTDTQYF
CDR3nt: TGTGCCAGCAGCCCCCTGGCTAGCACAGATACGCAGTATTTT

d_gene: -
j_gene: TRBJ2-7
abundance: -
v_gene: TRBV5-1
CDR3aa: CASSLGESSYEQYF
CDR3nt: TGCGCCAGCAGCTTGGGCGAGAGCTCCTACGAGCAGTACTTC

d_gene: TRBD1
j_gene: TRBJ1-5
abundance: few
v_gene: TRBV2
CDR3aa: CASAGGGNQPQHF
CDR3nt: TGTGCCAGCGCAGGGGGCGGCAATCAGCCCCAGCATTTT

d_gene: -
j_gene: TRBJ2-5
abundance: -
v_gene: TRBV5-1
CDR3aa: CASTSGGASRQETQYF
CDR3nt: TGCGCCAGCACCTCCGGTGGGGCTAGCCGGCAGGAGACCCAGTACTTC

d_gene: -
j_gene: TRBJ1-6
abundance: -
v_gene: TRBV4-3
CDR3aa: CASSEHSPNSPLHF
CDR3nt: TGCGCCAGCAGTGAGCACAGTCCAAATTCACCCCTCCACTTT

d_gene: -
j_gene: TRBJ1-1
abundance: -
v_gene: TRBV9
CDR3aa: CASSRIRGTEAFF
CDR3nt: TGTGCCAGCAGCCGGATAAGAGGCACTGAAGCTTTCTTT

d_gene: -
j_gene: TRBJ2-2
abundance: -
v_gene: TRBV23-1
CDR3aa: CASSASRSGELFF
CDR3nt: TGCGCCAGCAGCGCCTCCAGGAGCGGGGAGCTGTTTTTT

d_gene: -
j_gene: TRBJ1-4
abundance: once
v_gene: TRBV7-8
CDR3aa: CASSSSPGLLEKLFF
CDR3nt: TGTGCCAGCAGCTCCAGCCCGGGACTTCTGGAAAAACTGTTTTTT

d_gene: -
j_gene: TRBJ2-3
abundance: -
v_gene: TRBV11-2
CDR3aa: CASSSPSLGGTDTQYF
CDR3nt: TGTGCCAGCAGCTCCCCTAGTCTCGGCGGCACAGATACGCAGTATTTT

d_gene: TRBD1
j_gene: TRBJ1-6
abundance: -
v_gene: TRBV7-6
CDR3aa: CASSWGTGDLSPLHF
CDR3nt: TGTGCCAGCAGCTGGGGGACAGGGGACCTTTCACCCCTCCACTTT

d_gene: -
j_gene: TRBJ1-4
abundance: -
v_gene: TRBV13
CDR3aa: CASRSLPGEKLFF
CDR3nt: TGTGCCAGCAGGTCCCTGCCGGGTGAAAAACTGTTTTTT

d_gene: -
j_gene: TRBJ1-4
abundance: -
v_gene: TRBV18
CDR3aa: CASSPNWEGTNEKLFF
CDR3nt: TGTGCCAGCTCCCCCAACTGGGAGGGAACTAATGAAAAACTGTTTTTT

d_gene: TRBD2
j_gene: TRBJ2-1
abundance: -
v_gene: TRBV6-1
CDR3aa: CASSELAGGMDEQFF
CDR3nt: TGTGCCAGCAGTGAGTTGGCGGGGGGCATGGATGAGCAGTTCTTC

d_gene: -
j_gene: TRBJ1-1
abundance: -
v_gene: TRBV5-8
CDR3aa: CASSLVVGRTEAFF
CDR3nt: TGTGCCAGCAGCTTGGTTGTGGGCCGCACTGAAGCTTTCTTT

d_gene: -
j_gene: TRBJ1-1
abundance: -
v_gene: TRBV5-1
CDR3aa: CASSLDGRPNTEAFF
CDR3nt: TGCGCCAGCAGCTTGGACGGCCGACCGAACACTGAAGCTTTCTTT

d_gene: -
j_gene: TRBJ2-1
abundance: -
v_gene: TRBV6-2/TRBV6-3
CDR3aa: CASSFPKTGMPYNEQFF
CDR3nt: TGTGCCAGCAGTTTCCCTAAGACAGGAATGCCCTACAATGAGCAGTTCTTC

d_gene: -
j_gene: TRBJ2-7
abundance: -
v_gene: TRBV5-6
CDR3aa: CASSLVEDEQYF
CDR3nt: TGTGCCAGCAGCTTGGTTGAGGACGAGCAGTACTTC

d_gene: TRBD1
j_gene: TRBJ2-3
abundance: -
v_gene: TRBV10-1
CDR3aa: CASSESQTGQALATDTQYF
CDR3nt: TGCGCCAGCAGTGAGTCGCAAACCGGACAGGCGCTCGCCACAGATACGCAGTATTTT

d_gene: -
j_gene: TRBJ1-4
abundance: -
v_gene: TRBV4-3
CDR3aa: CASSRTRERNEKLFF
CDR3nt: TGCGCCAGCAGCCGCACCCGGGAGAGGAATGAAAAACTGTTTTTT

d_gene: TRBD1
j_gene: TRBJ1-5
abundance: -
v_gene: TRBV2
CDR3aa: CASSPTFPGQSNQPQHF
CDR3nt: TGTGCCAGCAGTCCAACATTTCCGGGACAGAGCAATCAGCCCCAGCATTTT